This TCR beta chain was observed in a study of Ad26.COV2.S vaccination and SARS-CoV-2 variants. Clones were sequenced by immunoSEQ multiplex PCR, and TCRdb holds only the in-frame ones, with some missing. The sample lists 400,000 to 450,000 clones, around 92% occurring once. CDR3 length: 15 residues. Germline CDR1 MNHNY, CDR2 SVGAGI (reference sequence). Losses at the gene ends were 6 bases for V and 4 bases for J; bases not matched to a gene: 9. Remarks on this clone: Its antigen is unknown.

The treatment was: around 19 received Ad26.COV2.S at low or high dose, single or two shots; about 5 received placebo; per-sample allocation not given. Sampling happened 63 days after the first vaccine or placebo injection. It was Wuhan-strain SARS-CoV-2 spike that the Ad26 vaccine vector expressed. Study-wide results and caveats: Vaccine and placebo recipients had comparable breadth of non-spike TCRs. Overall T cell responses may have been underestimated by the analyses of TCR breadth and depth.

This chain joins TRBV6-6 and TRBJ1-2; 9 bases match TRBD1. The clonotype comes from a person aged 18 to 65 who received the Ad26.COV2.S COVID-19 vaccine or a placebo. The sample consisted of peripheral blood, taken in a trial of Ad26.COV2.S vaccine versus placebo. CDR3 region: CASSPAGQGSYGYTF. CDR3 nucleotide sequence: TGTGCCAGCAGCCCCGCGGGACAGGGTTCCTATGGCTACACCTTC.